This entry concerns a single T cell receptor beta chain. Its matching antigen is unknown. Investigators spread the genomic DNA of each subset evenly over several immunoSEQ plates. Authors' methods: In the immunoSEQ data, sequences were junction-only and lacked quality scores, so filtering differed. Using immunoSEQ multiplex PCR, the repertoire was profiled, and TCRdb retains in-frame clones only, with some absent. Clone size and V and J calls were adopted from that table, with D and trimming inferred from the DNA. The sample shows around 1.4 million clones, about 98.5% of them seen only once. The length of the CDR3 is 14 residues. Germline V gives CDR1 MDHEN, CDR2 SYDVKM. Trimming shortened V by 8 bases and J by 3 bases, and 16 bases separated the two germline ends. This record comes from a study of shared clonotypes between healthy human individuals. In the CD4+ fraction, cells were divided into CD45RA+ naive and CD45RA-negative memory subsets.

Study results and caveats: Sorted-subset sequencing, rarefaction showed, was incomplete despite large depth.

The chain is built from TRBV28 and TRBJ1-2; D is uncertain. The sequence was obtained from a man aged 25 to 40 in good health. The sample taken for sequencing was naive CD4+ T cells sorted from blood. As for subset: CD45RA+ positively selected. In DNA, the CDR3 is TGTGCCAGCTTCGTTGGCGGTCTAGACTATGGCTACACCTTC. Translation gives CASFVGGLDYGYTF.